This T cell receptor beta chain was captured by sequencing in a study of shared clonotypes between healthy human individuals. Germline lookup yields CDR1 MDHEN and CDR2 SYDVKM. CDR3 length equals 12 residues. Trimming left V 2 bases short and J 8 bases short, with 6 bases between. Worth noting for this clone: Other DNA sequences in the same sample also yield this CDR3.

Libraries were prepared by immunoSEQ multiplex PCR; TCRdb keeps only in-frame clonotypes and omits some of them. In the table there are about 1.1 million clones, approximately 78% of which are singletons. Naive CD4+ cells were CD45RA-selected; the remaining cells were memory. The sequencing input was memory CD4+ T cells from PBMCs. This sample's subset: CD45RA-negative fraction. This receptor was identified in a man between 18 and 29 years old in good health. Some clones in this sample may be carry-over from other donors' samples. The gene calls are TRBV28 and TRBJ1-4; D is unclear. CDR3 region: CASSLSGEKLFF. The CDR3 DNA is TGTGCCAGCAGTTTAAGTGGGGAAAAACTGTTTTTT.